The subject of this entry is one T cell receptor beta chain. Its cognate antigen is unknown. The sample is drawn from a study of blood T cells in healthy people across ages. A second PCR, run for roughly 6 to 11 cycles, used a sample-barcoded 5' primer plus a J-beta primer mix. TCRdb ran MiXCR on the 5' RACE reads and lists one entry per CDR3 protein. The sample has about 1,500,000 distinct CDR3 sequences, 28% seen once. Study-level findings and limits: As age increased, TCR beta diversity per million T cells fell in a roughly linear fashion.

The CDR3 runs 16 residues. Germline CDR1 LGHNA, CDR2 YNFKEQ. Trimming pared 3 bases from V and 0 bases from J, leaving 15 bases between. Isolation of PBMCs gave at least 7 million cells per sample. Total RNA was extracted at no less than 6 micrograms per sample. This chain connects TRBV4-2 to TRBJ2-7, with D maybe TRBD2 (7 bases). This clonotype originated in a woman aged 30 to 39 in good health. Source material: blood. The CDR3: CASSQVAGDNSYEQYF. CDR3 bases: TGTGCCAGCAGCCAGGTGGCGGGGGACAACTCCTACGAGCAGTACTTC.